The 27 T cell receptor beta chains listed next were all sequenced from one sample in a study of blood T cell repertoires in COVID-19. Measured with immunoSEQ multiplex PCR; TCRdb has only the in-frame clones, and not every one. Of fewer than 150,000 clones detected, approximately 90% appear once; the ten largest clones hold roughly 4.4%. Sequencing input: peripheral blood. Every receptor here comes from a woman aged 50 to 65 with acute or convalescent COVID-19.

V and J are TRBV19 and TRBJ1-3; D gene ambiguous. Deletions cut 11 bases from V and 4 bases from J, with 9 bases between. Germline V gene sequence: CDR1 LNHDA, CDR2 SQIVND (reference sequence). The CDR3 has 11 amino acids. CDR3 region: CAAWAGNTIYF. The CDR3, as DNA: TGTGCCGCGTGGGCAGGAAACACCATATATTTT.

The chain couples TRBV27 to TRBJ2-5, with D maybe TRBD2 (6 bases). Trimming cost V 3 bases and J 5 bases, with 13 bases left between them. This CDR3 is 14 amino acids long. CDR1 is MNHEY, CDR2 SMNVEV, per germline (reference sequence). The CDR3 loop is CASSFGGFGETQYF. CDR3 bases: TGTGCCAGCAGTTTTGGGGGGTTCGGGGAGACCCAGTACTTC.

CDR3 bases: TGTGCCAGCAGCGCGAACAGGGACCTGAACACTGAAGCTTTCTTT. This translates into CASSANRDLNTEAFF. V gene TRBV7-6 combines with J gene TRBJ1-1; a possible D gene is TRBD1 (6 bases). Trimming cost V 5 bases and J 0 bases, with 13 bases left between them. CDR3 length: 15 residues. Germline V gene lookup returns CDR1 SGHVS and CDR2 FNYEAQ.

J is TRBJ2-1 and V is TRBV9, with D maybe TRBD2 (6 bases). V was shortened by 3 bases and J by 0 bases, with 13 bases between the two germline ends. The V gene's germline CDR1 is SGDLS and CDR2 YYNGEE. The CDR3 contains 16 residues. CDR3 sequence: CASSEMGGSSYNEQFF. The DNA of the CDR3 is TGTGCCAGCAGCGAGATGGGGGGAAGCTCCTACAATGAGCAGTTCTTC.

In DNA, the CDR3 is TGTGCCACCAGTGACGCCGGGACATCTAGCACAGATACGCAGTATTTT. Translated, it gives CATSDAGTSSTDTQYF. This sequence joins TRBV24-1 and TRBJ2-3; possibly TRBD1 for D (6 bases). This CDR3 has 16 amino acids. Germline V gene data show CDR1 as KGHDR and CDR2 as SFDVKD. The V end was cut by 4 bases, the J end by 0 bases, with 13 bases between.

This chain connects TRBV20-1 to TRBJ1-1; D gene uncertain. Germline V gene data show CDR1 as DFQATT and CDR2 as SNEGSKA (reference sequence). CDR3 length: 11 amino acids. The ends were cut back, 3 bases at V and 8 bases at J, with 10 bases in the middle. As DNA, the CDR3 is TGCAGTGCTAGGATCAACTCGGAAGCTTTCTTT. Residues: CSARINSEAFF.

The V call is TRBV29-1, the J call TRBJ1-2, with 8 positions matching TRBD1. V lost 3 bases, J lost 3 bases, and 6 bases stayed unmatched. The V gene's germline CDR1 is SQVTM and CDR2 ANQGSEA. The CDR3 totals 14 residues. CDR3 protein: CSVDGQGGDYGYTF. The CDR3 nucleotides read TGCAGCGTTGATGGACAGGGAGGAGACTATGGCTACACCTTC. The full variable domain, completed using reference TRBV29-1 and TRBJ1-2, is SAVISQKPSRDICQRGTSLTIQCQVDSQVTMMFWYRQQPGQSLTLIATANQGSEATYESGFVIDKFPISRPNLTFSTLTVSNMSPEDSSIYLCSVDGQGGDYGYTFGSGTRLTVV.

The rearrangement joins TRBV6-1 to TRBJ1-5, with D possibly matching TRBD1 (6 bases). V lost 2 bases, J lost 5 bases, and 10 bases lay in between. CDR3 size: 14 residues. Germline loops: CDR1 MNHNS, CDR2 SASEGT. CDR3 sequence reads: CASSEWTVYQPQHF. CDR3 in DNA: TGTGCCAGCAGTGAATGGACAGTATATCAGCCCCAGCATTTT.

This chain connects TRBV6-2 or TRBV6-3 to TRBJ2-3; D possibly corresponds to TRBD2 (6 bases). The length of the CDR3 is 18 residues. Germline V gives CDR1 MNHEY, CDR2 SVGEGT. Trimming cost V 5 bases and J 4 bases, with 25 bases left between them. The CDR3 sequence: CASSTYRGRTPGSDTQYF. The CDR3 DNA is TGTGCCAGCAGTACCTATCGGGGGAGGACCCCCGGCTCAGATACGCAGTATTTT.

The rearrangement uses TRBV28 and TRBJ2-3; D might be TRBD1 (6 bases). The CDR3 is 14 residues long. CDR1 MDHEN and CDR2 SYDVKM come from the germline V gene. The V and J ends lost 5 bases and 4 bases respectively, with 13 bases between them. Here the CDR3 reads CASSPLAGADTQYF. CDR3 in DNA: TGTGCCAGCAGTCCTCTAGCAGGGGCAGATACGCAGTATTTT.

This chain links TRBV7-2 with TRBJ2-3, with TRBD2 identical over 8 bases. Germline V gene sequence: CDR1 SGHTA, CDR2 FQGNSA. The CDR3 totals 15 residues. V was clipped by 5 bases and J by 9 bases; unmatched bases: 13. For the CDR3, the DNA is TGTGCCAGCAGCCCCAACGGAGCGGGAGTCATGACGCAGTATTTT. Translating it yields CASSPNGAGVMTQYF.

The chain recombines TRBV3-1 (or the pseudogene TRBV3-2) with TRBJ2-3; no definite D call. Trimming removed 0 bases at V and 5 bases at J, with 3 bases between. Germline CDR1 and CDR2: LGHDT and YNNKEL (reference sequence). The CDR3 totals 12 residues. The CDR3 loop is CASSQDRDTQYF. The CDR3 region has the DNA TGTGCCAGCAGCCAAGACAGAGATACGCAGTATTTT.

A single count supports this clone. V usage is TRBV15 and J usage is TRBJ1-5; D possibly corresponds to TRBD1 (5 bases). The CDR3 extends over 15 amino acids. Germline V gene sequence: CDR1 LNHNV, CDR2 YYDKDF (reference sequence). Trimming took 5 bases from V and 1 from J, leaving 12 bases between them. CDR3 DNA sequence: TGTGCCACCAGCCGTGCCCACAGGAGCAATCAGCCCCAGCATTTT. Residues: CATSRAHRSNQPQHF.

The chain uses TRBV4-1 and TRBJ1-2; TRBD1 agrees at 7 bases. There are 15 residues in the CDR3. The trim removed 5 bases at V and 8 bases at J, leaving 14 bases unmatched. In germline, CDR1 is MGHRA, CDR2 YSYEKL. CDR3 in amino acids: CASSIPGQSGEGYTF. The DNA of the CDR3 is TGCGCCAGCAGCATACCGGGACAGTCGGGAGAGGGCTACACCTTC.

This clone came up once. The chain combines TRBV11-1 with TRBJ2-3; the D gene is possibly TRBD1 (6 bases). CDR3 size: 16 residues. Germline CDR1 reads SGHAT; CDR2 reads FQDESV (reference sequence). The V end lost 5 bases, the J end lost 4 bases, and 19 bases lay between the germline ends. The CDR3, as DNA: TGTGCCAGCAGCCCCTTACAGGGCCGAGTAGCAGATACGCAGTATTTT. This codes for CASSPLQGRVADTQYF.

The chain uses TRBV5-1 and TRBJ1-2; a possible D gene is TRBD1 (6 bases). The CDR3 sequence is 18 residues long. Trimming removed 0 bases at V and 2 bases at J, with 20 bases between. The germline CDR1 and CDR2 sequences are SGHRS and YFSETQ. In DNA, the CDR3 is TGCGCCAGCAGCTTGGCTGGGGGCCATCGAGTTCTGAACTATGGCTACACCTTC. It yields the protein CASSLAGGHRVLNYGYTF.

The CDR3 reads CASSQANREEAGANVLTF. The CDR3 DNA reads TGTGCCAGCAGCCAAGCGAACAGGGAAGAGGCTGGGGCCAACGTCCTGACTTTC. The gene calls are TRBV3-1 (or the pseudogene TRBV3-2) and TRBJ2-6, with a possible D match to TRBD1 (6 bases). CDR1 and CDR2 (germline): LGHDT, YNNKEL (reference sequence). Trimming pared 1 base from V and 2 bases from J, leaving 15 bases between. The CDR3 is 18 residues long.

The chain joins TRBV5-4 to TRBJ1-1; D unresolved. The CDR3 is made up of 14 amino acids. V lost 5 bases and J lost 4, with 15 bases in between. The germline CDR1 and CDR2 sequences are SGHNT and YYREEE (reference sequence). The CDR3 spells CASRREGGSTEAFF. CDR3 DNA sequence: TGTGCCAGCAGGCGGGAGGGAGGTAGCACTGAAGCTTTCTTT. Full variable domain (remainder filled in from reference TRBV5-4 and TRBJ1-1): ETGVTQSPTHLIKTRGQQVTLRCSSQSGHNTVSWYQQALGQGPQFIFQYYREEENGRGNFPPRFSGLQFPNYSSELNVNALELDDSALYLCASRREGGSTEAFFGQGTRLTVV.

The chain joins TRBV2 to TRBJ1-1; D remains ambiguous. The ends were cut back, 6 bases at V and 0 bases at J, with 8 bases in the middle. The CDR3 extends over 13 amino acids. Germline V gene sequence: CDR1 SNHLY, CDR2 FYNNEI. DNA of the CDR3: TGTGCCAGCAGGGACTCTGTGAACACTGAAGCTTTCTTT. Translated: CASRDSVNTEAFF.

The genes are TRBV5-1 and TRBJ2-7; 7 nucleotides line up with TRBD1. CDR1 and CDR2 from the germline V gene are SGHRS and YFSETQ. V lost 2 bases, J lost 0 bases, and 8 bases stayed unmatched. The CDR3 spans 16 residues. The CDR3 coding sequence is TGCGCCAGCAGCTTTGGGACAGCCACGAGCTCCTACGAGCAGTACTTC. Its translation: CASSFGTATSSYEQYF.

For the CDR3, the DNA is TGTGCCAGCAGCTTGGCCGAAGGGGGCAGAAACAATGAGCAGTTCTTC. Its protein is CASSLAEGGRNNEQFF. The rearrangement links TRBV5-4 to TRBJ2-1, with 7 bases lining up with TRBD1. This CDR3 region has 16 residues. Germline V gives CDR1 SGHNT, CDR2 YYREEE (reference sequence). Trimming took 0 bases from V and 5 from J; bases not matched to a gene: 8. Drawing the rest from reference TRBV5-4 and TRBJ2-1, the complete variable domain is ETGVTQSPTHLIKTRGQQVTLRCSSQSGHNTVSWYQQALGQGPQFIFQYYREEENGRGNFPPRFSGLQFPNYSSELNVNALELDDSALYLCASSLAEGGRNNEQFFGPGTRLTVL.

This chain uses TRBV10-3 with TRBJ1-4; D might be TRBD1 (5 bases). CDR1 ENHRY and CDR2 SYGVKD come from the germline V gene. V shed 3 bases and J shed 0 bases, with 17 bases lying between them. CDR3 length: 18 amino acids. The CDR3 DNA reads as TGTGCCATCAGTGATTCCCGGGACTCAAAGACAACTAATGAAAAACTGTTTTTT. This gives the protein CAISDSRDSKTTNEKLFF.

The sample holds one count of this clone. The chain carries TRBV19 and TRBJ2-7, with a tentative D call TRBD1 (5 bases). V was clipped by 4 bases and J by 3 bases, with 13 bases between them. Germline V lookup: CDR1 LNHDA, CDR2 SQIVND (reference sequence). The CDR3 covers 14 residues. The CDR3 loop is CASSKLGADYEQYF. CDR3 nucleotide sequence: TGTGCCAGTAGTAAATTAGGGGCGGACTACGAGCAGTACTTC. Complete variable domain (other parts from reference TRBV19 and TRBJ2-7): DGGITQSPKYLFRKEGQNVTLSCEQNLNHDAMYWYRQDPGQGLRLIYYSQIVNDFQKGDIAEGYSVSREKKESFPLTVTSAQKNPTAFYLCASSKLGADYEQYFGPGTRLTVT.

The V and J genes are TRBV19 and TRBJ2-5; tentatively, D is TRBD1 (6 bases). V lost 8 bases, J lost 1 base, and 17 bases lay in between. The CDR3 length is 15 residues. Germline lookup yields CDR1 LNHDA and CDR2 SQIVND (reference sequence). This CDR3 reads CASSPNRALQETQYF. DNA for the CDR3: TGTGCCAGTTCGCCTAACAGGGCGCTCCAAGAGACCCAGTACTTC.

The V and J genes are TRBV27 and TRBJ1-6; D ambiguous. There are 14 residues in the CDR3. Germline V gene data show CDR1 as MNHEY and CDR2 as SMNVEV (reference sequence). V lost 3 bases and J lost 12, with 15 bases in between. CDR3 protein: CASSFREGELPLHF. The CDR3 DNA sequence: TGTGCCAGCAGTTTTAGGGAGGGAGAGCTACCCCTCCACTTT.

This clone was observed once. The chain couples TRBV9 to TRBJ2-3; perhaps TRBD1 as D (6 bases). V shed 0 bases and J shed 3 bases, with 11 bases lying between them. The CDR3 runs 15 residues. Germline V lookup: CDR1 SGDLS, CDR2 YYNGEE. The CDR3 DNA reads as TGTGCCAGCAGCGTAGATGGACAGACAACAGATACGCAGTATTTT. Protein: CASSVDGQTTDTQYF.

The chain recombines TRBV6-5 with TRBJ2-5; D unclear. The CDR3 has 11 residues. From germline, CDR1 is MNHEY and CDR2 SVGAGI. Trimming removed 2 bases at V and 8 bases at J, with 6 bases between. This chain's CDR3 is CASSYGPTQYF. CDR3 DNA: TGTGCCAGCAGTTACGGGCCTACCCAGTACTTC.